A selection of T cell receptor beta chains follows, all from one sample in a study of shared clonotypes between healthy human individuals. The assay was immunoSEQ multiplex PCR, and TCRdb's table has in-frame clones only and misses some. The profile shows nearly 600,000 clones, around 95% of them singletons. Specimen: naive CD8+ T cells sorted from blood. Receptors originate from a woman aged 25 to 45 in good health. Both conserved end residues are part of each CDR3. The D gene is left open where the match is weak. Clone size is not always given. Where it is, it says once, few, many or a class for expanded clones.

d_call | j_call | v_call | clone_size | cdr3_aa | cdr3_nt
. | TRBJ2-7 | TRBV6-5 | . | CASSYSPARTYEQYF | TGTGCCAGCAGTTACTCGCCCGCCAGGACCTACGAGCAGTACTTC
TRBD2 | TRBJ2-3 | TRBV14 | . | CASSPRGGDTQYF | TGTGCCAGCAGCCCCCGGGGAGGGGATACGCAGTATTTT
. | TRBJ1-3 | TRBV6-5 | . | CASSYGTEGTGNTIYF | TGTGCCAGCAGTTATGGCACGGAGGGGACTGGAAACACCATATATTTT
. | TRBJ2-3 | TRBV6-5 | . | CASSYSRGTDTQYF | TGTGCCAGCAGTTACTCAAGGGGCACAGATACGCAGTATTTT
TRBD1 | TRBJ2-7 | TRBV28 | . | CASSPSPRQGPSYEQYF | TGTGCCAGCAGCCCCTCCCCCAGACAGGGACCCTCCTACGAGCAGTACTTC
. | TRBJ2-7 | TRBV6-1 | . | CASSELGQGALYEQYF | TGTGCCAGCAGTGAATTGGGCCAGGGCGCACTTTACGAGCAGTACTTC
. | TRBJ2-7 | TRBV7-9 | . | CASSLGHRGEAGLVYEQYF | TGTGCCAGCAGCTTAGGGCACAGGGGAGAAGCGGGACTGGTGTACGAGCAGTACTTC
. | TRBJ2-1 | TRBV5-1 | . | CASSSAEGGAGYNEQFF | TGCGCCAGCAGCTCCGCGGAGGGGGGAGCGGGCTACAATGAGCAGTTCTTC
. | TRBJ2-3 | TRBV19 | . | CASSGLTQYF | TGTGCCAGTAGTGGCTTGACGCAGTATTTT
. | TRBJ1-1 | TRBV6-1 | . | CASSPKSGRNTEAFF | TGTGCCAGCAGTCCAAAAAGTGGTAGAAACACTGAAGCTTTCTTT
TRBD1 | TRBJ1-5 | TRBV28 | . | CASRYDRVGNQPQHF | TGTGCCAGCAGGTACGACAGGGTGGGCAATCAGCCCCAGCATTTT
. | TRBJ1-2 | TRBV10-3 | . | CAIAHNLAYGYTF | TGTGCCATCGCGCATAATCTAGCCTATGGCTACACCTTC
. | TRBJ2-1 | TRBV18 | . | CASSWAGTYNEQFF | TGTGCCAGCTCCTGGGCGGGCACCTACAATGAGCAGTTCTTC
TRBD1 | TRBJ2-7 | TRBV25-1 | once | CASSETGAYEQYF | TGTGCCAGCAGTGAGACAGGGGCCTACGAGCAGTACTTC
TRBD1 | TRBJ1-1 | TRBV7-9 | . | CASTLGYGTGRNTEAFF | TGTGCCAGCACCTTAGGTTACGGGACAGGGAGGAACACTGAAGCTTTCTTT
. | TRBJ2-7 | TRBV27 | few | CANPELHEQYF | TGTGCCAACCCGGAACTCCACGAGCAGTACTTC
. | TRBJ1-5 | TRBV7-9 | . | CASSGGVNQPQHF | TGTGCCAGCAGCGGCGGAGTCAATCAGCCCCAGCATTTT
. | TRBJ2-7 | TRBV28 | . | CASSLIRDTYEQYF | TGTGCCAGCAGCCTCATCCGGGACACCTACGAGCAGTACTTC
TRBD2 | TRBJ2-1 | TRBV15 | . | CATSRDRSGRAYNEQFF | TGTGCCACCAGCAGAGATCGCAGCGGGAGAGCCTACAATGAGCAGTTCTTC
. | TRBJ2-5 | TRBV28 | . | CASSFMGPVPQETQYF | TGTGCCAGCAGTTTTATGGGGCCCGTACCCCAAGAGACCCAGTACTTC
. | TRBJ2-3 | TRBV25-1 | . | CASSGWAVADTQYF | TGTGCCAGCAGTGGCTGGGCGGTTGCAGATACGCAGTATTTT
. | TRBJ2-1 | TRBV10-2 | . | CASTPQAAEQFF | TGCGCCAGCACCCCACAGGCTGCGGAGCAGTTCTTC
TRBD1 | TRBJ1-4 | TRBV7-9 | . | CASSNRDRGFLEKLFF | TGTGCCAGCTCAAACCGGGACAGGGGCTTTTTGGAAAAACTGTTTTTT
. | TRBJ2-7 | TRBV14 | . | CASSPNQTAALRLYEQYF | TGTGCCAGCAGCCCGAACCAGACAGCCGCCCTGCGTCTCTACGAGCAGTACTTC
. | TRBJ1-1 | TRBV28 | . | CASSFWRGMNTEAFF | TGTGCCAGCAGTTTTTGGAGAGGCATGAACACTGAAGCTTTCTTT
. | TRBJ1-5 | TRBV27 | . | CASSPRDGANQPQHF | TGTGCCAGCAGCCCCCGGGACGGTGCAAATCAGCCCCAGCATTTT
TRBD1 | TRBJ1-2 | TRBV9 | . | CASSVGTGVGGYTF | TGTGCCAGCAGCGTAGGGACAGGGGTCGGCGGCTACACCTTC
. | TRBJ1-2 | TRBV13 | . | CASSHRQDYGYTF | TGTGCCAGCAGCCACCGACAGGACTATGGCTACACCTTC
. | TRBJ1-3 | TRBV13 | . | CASSFSSSNTIYF | TGTGCCAGCAGCTTCAGCTCGTCGAACACCATATATTTT
. | TRBJ2-5 | TRBV5-6 | . | CASSLKTAGAGETQYF | TGTGCCAGCAGCTTGAAAACGGCGGGCGCCGGGGAGACCCAGTACTTC
. | TRBJ2-1 | TRBV29-1 | . | CSVGPRDSRRRYNEQFF | TGCAGCGTTGGCCCCCGGGACTCTCGACGTAGATACAATGAGCAGTTCTTC
TRBD2 | TRBJ2-1 | TRBV27 | . | CASSPAGGYGSDEQFF | TGTGCCAGCAGTCCCGCGGGAGGGTACGGCTCCGATGAGCAGTTCTTC
. | TRBJ2-7 | TRBV28 | . | CASSSPVSYEQYF | TGTGCCAGCAGTTCCCCAGTCTCCTACGAGCAGTACTTC
TRBD2 | TRBJ2-1 | TRBV28 | . | CASSPQGVAGYNEVQFF | TGTGCCAGCAGTCCGCAAGGGGTAGCGGGATACAATGAAGTGCAGTTCTTC
. | TRBJ1-4 | TRBV13 | . | CASSSGVGGARVF | TGTGCCAGCAGCTCAGGCGTAGGGGGGGCAAGGGTTTTT
TRBD2 | TRBJ2-4 | TRBV6-1 | . | CASKIAGTKNIQYF | TGTGCCAGCAAAATAGCGGGAACCAAAAACATTCAGTACTTC
. | TRBJ2-3 | TRBV9 | . | CASSGAYSTDTQYF | TGTGCCAGCAGCGGGGCATACAGCACAGATACGCAGTATTTT
. | TRBJ1-6 | TRBV27 | . | CASSFVTGWGSEYSPLHF | TGTGCCAGCAGTTTTGTCACCGGGTGGGGATCTGAATATTCACCCCTCCACTTT
. | TRBJ2-7 | TRBV4-2 | . | CASSQAVVAAYEQYF | TGTGCCAGCAGCCAGGCCGTGGTAGCGGCCTACGAGCAGTACTTC
. | TRBJ2-5 | TRBV2 | once | CASSEDGGETQYF | TGTGCCAGCAGCGAGGATGGGGGAGAGACCCAGTACTTC
. | TRBJ2-3 | TRBV28 | . | CASSFAGRTDTQYF | TGTGCCAGCAGTTTCGCAGGGCGCACAGATACGCAGTATTTT
. | TRBJ2-5 | TRBV5-6 | . | CASSLGDSQETQYF | TGTGCCAGCAGCCTAGGGGACTCTCAAGAGACCCAGTACTTC
. | TRBJ2-7 | TRBV2 | . | CASSIHRDRDYEQYF | TGTGCCAGCAGTATACACCGGGACCGGGACTACGAGCAGTACTTC
TRBD1 | TRBJ2-1 | TRBV28 | . | CASSLRTGGRNEQFF | TGTGCCAGCAGTTTAAGGACAGGGGGCCGGAATGAGCAGTTCTTC
. | TRBJ2-7 | TRBV11-2 | . | CASSLFATPDSYEQYF | TGTGCCAGCAGCTTGTTTGCCACCCCCGACAGTTACGAGCAGTACTTC